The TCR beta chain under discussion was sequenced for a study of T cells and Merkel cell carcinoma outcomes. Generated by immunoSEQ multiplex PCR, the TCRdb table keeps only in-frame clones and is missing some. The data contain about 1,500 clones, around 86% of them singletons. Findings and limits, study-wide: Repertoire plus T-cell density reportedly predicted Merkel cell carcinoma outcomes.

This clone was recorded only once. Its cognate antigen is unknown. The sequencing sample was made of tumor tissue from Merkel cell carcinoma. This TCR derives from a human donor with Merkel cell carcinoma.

The CDR3 here is CATSISRMERHEQFF. CDR3 nucleotide sequence: TGTGCCACCAGCATTTCCCGGATGGAACGACATGAGCAGTTCTTC. V and J are TRBV15 and TRBJ2-1; D remains ambiguous. The V end lost 4 bases, the J end lost 8 bases, and 18 bases lay between the germline ends. Germline CDR1 and CDR2: LNHNV and YYDKDF (reference sequence). This CDR3 comprises 15 residues.